The 18 T cell receptor beta chains presented below share a single source sample, sequenced in a study of metastatic and nonmetastatic thyroid tumors. TCRdb reanalyzed the PCR reads with MiXCR. Altogether more than 85,000 clones are present, around 9.2% being singletons, with the ten largest covering around 8.5%. Nobody among the patients had been given any treatment before thyroid surgery. The sample taken for sequencing was blood. The origin of the receptors is a female donor with papillary thyroid cancer or a benign thyroid nodule (not recorded which). Some clones in this sample may be carry-over from other donors' samples.

With respect to this clone: One end of the junction does not line up with germline, which may come from a read error. The J gene is TRBJ2-7, the V gene TRBV11-2, with 10 bases matching TRBD1. The CDR3 contains 15 residues. The germline gives CDR1 SGHAT, CDR2 FQNNGV. In DNA, the CDR3 is TGTGCCAGCAGCGAGACAGGGGGCGCTCAGTACGGGCAGTACTTC. Translating gives CASSETGGAQYGQYF.

This clone was counted ten times or more. V and J are TRBV11-2 and TRBJ2-2; 8 bases match TRBD1. V shed 3 bases, J shed 4 bases, and the junction held 7 bases outside the gene matches. From germline, CDR1 is SGHAT and CDR2 FQNNGV. The length of the CDR3 is 16 residues. The CDR3 bases are TGTGCCAGCAGCTTCCAGGGGGCCTTGGGCACCGGGGAGCTGTTTTTT. Encoded protein: CASSFQGALGTGELFF.

This clone was seen many times. The chain uses TRBV3-1 and TRBJ1-2; TRBD1 might be the D (5 bases). The CDR3 sequence is 14 residues long. The V end lost 0 bases, the J end lost 4 bases, and 9 bases lay between the germline ends. CDR1 is LGHDT and CDR2 is YNNKEL in the germline V gene (reference sequence). Here the CDR3 DNA reads TGTGCCAGCAGCCAAGAGGGGGGGACCTATGGCTACACCTTC. It encodes CASSQEGGTYGYTF.

This clone turned up a few times. The chain combines TRBV20-1 with TRBJ2-1, with TRBD2 as a possible D gene (6 bases). Germline values: CDR1 DFQATT, CDR2 SNEGSKA (reference sequence). CDR3 length: 14 residues. The V end was cut by 3 bases, the J end by 3 bases, with 12 bases between. The CDR3 bases are TGCAGTGCTAGTCTTACGGAGGGCTACAATGAGCAGTTCTTC. It specifies CSASLTEGYNEQFF.

This clone was counted many times. The chain is built from TRBV2 and TRBJ1-2; D unresolved. The ends were cut back, 8 bases at V and 0 bases at J, with 7 bases in the middle. The CDR3 sequence is 12 residues long. Germline CDR1 is SNHLY and CDR2 is FYNNEI. The CDR3 bases are TGTGCCAGCGGCGGCGCTAACTATGGCTACACCTTC. Translated, it gives CASGGANYGYTF.

Many counts were recorded for this clone. CDR3 region: CAWRISRLLPGNTIYF. In DNA form, the CDR3 reads TGTGCCTGGAGAATTAGTCGGCTTCTCCCTGGAAACACCATATATTTT. The rearrangement links TRBV30 to TRBJ1-3; D ambiguous. This CDR3 has 16 residues. V dropped 3 bases and J dropped 2 bases, with 17 bases sitting between them. Per the germline V gene, CDR1 is GTSNPN and CDR2 is SVGIG (reference sequence).

To note about this clone: A much larger clone is a single base away; this may be a read error. The chain employs TRBV9 and TRBJ2-2; 8 positions agree with TRBD2. The germline gives CDR1 SGDLS, CDR2 YYNGEE. This CDR3 has 16 residues. Losses at the gene ends were 3 bases for V and 3 bases for J; bases not matched to a gene: 7. The CDR3 nucleotides read TGTGCCAGCAGCGATCCGGGACTAGATTACACCGGGGAGCTGTTTTTT. The encoded protein is CASSDPGLDYTGELFF.

The chain links TRBV28 to TRBJ2-3, with 11 bases aligning to TRBD2. The germline gives CDR1 MDHEN, CDR2 SYDVKM. This CDR3 region has 15 residues. The V and J ends lost 5 bases and 2 bases, in that order; junction bases with no gene match: 3. The CDR3 loop is CASSLAGGYTDTQYF. The CDR3 nucleotides are TGTGCCAGCAGTCTAGCGGGAGGTTACACAGATACGCAGTATTTT.

At least ten counts were recorded for this clone. V and J are TRBV7-2 and TRBJ1-3; 9 positions agree with TRBD1. V lost 2 bases, J lost 6 bases, and 5 bases stayed unmatched. The CDR3 consists of 15 residues. Germline V gene data show CDR1 as SGHTA and CDR2 as FQGNSA. The CDR3 is CASSLTGGYINTIYF. In DNA, the CDR3 is TGTGCCAGCAGCTTAACAGGGGGCTACATAAACACCATATATTTT.

Note on this clone: A read error may be the cause here, since a much bigger clone is one base away. The chain combines TRBV7-2 with TRBJ2-1; D possibly corresponds to TRBD2 (6 bases). The germline CDR1 and CDR2 sequences are SGHTA and FQGNSA. The V gene lost 8 bases and the J gene lost 9 bases, with 8 bases spanning the gap. The CDR3 totals 10 residues. The CDR3 protein is CASGRSEQFF. DNA of the CDR3: TGTGCCAGCGGGAGGAGTGAGCAGTTCTTC.

The chain uses TRBV18 and TRBJ1-1, with D possibly being TRBD1 (5 bases). Germline V gives CDR1 KGHSH, CDR2 LQKENI. The V end was cut by 0 bases, the J end by 3 bases, with 5 bases between. The CDR3 has 13 residues. CDR3 sequence (DNA): TGTGCCAGCTCACCACCCAGGGACACTGAAGCTTTCTTT. Amino acid sequence: CASSPPRDTEAFF.

The table lists this clone with many counts. This chain uses TRBV3-1 with TRBJ2-3; 10 bases line up with TRBD2. Germline V gives CDR1 LGHDT, CDR2 YNNKEL (reference sequence). CDR3 length: 19 amino acids. The J segment lost 0 bases and the V segment lost 4 bases, leaving 13 bases of the junction unmatched. CDR3 DNA sequence: TGTGCCAGCAGCCGGTTAACTAGCGGGGAGAAGCCTAGCACAGATACGCAGTATTTT. It encodes CASSRLTSGEKPSTDTQYF.

The V call is TRBV27, the J call TRBJ1-2; TRBD1 aligns across 9 bases. The ends lost 3 bases at V and 7 bases at J; junction bases unmatched: 6. Germline loops: CDR1 MNHEY, CDR2 SMNVEV (reference sequence). The CDR3 covers 14 residues. The CDR3 protein is CASSFSGQGGGYTF. In nucleotides, the CDR3 is TGTGCCAGCAGTTTTTCGGGACAGGGAGGTGGCTACACCTTC.

There are a few counts of this clone. This may be a read error, as it is one base from a much larger clone. This CDR3 is also generated by other DNA sequences in the sample. The chain has TRBV7-3 and TRBJ2-5; D could derive from TRBD1 or TRBD2 (6 bases each). Germline loops: CDR1 SGHTA, CDR2 FQGTGA. The ends were cut back, 0 bases at V and 5 bases at J, with 13 bases in the middle. This CDR3 contains 15 residues. CDR3: CASSLTGGPLETQYF. The CDR3 DNA reads TGTGCCAGCAGCTTAACTGGGGGGCCGCTGGAGACCCAGTACTTC.

By its share, this clone is medium-sized. This chain joins TRBV6-1 and TRBJ1-3, with D possibly matching TRBD1 (5 bases). Germline V gene sequence: CDR1 MNHNS, CDR2 SASEGT. V was pared by 5 bases and J by 0 bases, with 14 bases between. This CDR3 contains 16 residues. In DNA, the CDR3 is TGTGCCAGCAGTTTCGACAGCCAGAGCTCTGGAAACACCATATATTTT. Encoded protein: CASSFDSQSSGNTIYF.

This clone came up a few times. The rearrangement uses TRBV10-2 and TRBJ2-2; D tentatively fits TRBD1 or TRBD2 (5 bases each). Germline V gives CDR1 WSHSY, CDR2 SAAADI. The CDR3 extends over 15 amino acids. Deletions cut 6 bases from V and 3 bases from J, with 14 bases between. CDR3 protein: CASRGFQGDTGELFF. In DNA, the CDR3 is TGCGCCAGCAGAGGTTTCCAGGGAGACACCGGGGAGCTGTTTTTT.

This clone has at least ten counts. The V and J genes are TRBV7-9 and TRBJ2-7; 10 bases line up with TRBD1. This CDR3 region has 15 residues. Germline CDR1 and CDR2: SEHNR and FQNEAQ (reference sequence). J was trimmed by 3 bases and V by 6 bases; bases with no gene match: 8. CDR3 in amino acids: CASRSGTGDHYEQYF. The DNA for the CDR3 is TGTGCCAGCAGGTCCGGGACAGGGGACCACTACGAGCAGTACTTC.

With regard to this clone: This may arise from a read error, as a much more abundant clone is one base away. This sequence joins TRBV3-1 and TRBJ2-3; D may be TRBD1 or TRBD2 (6 bases each). Trimming removed 4 bases at V and 0 bases at J, with 8 bases between. The CDR3 is 14 amino acids. Germline CDR1 reads LGHDT; CDR2 reads YNNKEL (reference sequence). DNA for the CDR3: TGTGCCAGCAGCCGGGGGGCGAGCACAGATACGCAGTATTTT. Its protein is CASSRGASTDTQYF.